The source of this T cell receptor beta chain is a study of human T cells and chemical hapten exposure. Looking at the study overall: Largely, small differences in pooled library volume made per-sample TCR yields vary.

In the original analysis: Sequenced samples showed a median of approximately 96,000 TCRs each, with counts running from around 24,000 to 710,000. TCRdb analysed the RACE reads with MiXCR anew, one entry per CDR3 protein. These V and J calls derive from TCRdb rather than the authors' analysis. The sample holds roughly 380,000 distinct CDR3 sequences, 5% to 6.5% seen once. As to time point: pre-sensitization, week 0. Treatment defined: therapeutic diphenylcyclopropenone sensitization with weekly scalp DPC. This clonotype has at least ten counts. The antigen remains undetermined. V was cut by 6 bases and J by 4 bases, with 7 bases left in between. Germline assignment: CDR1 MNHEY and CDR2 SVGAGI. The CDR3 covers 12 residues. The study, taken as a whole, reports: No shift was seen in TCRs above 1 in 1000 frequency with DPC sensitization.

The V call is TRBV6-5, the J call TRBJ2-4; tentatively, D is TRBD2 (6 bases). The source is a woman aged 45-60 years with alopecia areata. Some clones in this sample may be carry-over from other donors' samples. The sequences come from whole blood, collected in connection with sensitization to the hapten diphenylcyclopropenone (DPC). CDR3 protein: CASRSGKNIQYF. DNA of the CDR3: TGTGCCAGCAGGAGCGGGAAAAACATTCAGTACTTC.